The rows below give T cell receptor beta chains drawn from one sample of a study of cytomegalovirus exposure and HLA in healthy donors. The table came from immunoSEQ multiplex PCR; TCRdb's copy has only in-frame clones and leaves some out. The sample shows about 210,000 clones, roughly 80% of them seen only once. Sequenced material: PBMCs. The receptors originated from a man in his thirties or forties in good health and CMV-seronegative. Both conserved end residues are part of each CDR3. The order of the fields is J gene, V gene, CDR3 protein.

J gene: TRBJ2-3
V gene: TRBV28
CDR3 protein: CASSLYRPAGAPTDTQYF

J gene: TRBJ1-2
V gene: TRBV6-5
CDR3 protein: CASRTGDGYTF

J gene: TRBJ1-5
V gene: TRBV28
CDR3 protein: CASSTWDSPHGPQHF

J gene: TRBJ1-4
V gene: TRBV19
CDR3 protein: CASSIRDWNEKLFF

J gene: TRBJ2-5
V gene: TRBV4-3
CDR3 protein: CASSQDKVAGGSAETQYF

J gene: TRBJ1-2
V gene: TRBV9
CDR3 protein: CASSVQLGGQGIFPYGYTF

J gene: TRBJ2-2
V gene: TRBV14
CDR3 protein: CASSQEVPVNTGELFF

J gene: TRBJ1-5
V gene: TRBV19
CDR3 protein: CASSIDRGANQPQHF

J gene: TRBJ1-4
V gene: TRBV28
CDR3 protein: CASRDRVEVTNEKLFF

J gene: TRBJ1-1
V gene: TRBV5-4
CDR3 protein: CASSPEGRGAFF

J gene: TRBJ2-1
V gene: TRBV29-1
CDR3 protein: CSVELTSGGDEQFF

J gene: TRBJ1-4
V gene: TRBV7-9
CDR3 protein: CASSLRQGVATNEKLFF

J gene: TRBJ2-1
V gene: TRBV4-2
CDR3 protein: CASSQKSGLVMNEQFF

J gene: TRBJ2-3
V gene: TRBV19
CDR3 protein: CASSMLGQATDTQYF

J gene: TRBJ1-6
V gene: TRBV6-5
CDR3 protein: CASSFGRGRSAVVHF

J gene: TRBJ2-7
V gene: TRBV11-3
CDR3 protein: CASSRTGGSYEQYF

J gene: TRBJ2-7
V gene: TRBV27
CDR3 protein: CASSLDRSYEQYF

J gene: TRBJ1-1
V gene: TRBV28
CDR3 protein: CASSTVFNTEAFF

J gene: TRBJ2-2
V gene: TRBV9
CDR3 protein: CASSAPPGGIGELFF

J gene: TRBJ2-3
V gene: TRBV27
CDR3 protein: CASSLGQGSTDTQYF

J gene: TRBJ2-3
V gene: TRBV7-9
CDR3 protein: CASSLQGKGTDTQYF

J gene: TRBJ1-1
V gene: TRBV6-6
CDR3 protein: CASSSQGAPSEAFF

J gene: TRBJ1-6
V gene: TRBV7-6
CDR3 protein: CASSLAPGGLKNSPLHF

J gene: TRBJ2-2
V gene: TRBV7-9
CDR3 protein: CASSRGTGGRANTGELFF

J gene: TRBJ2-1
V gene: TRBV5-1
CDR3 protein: CASSLLGLAGPNNEQFF